This TCR beta chain emerged from a study of T cells in Graves' hyperthyroidism and ophthalmopathy. This clonotype was counted at least ten times. The germline V and J ends were trimmed by 1 base and 12 bases, with 7 bases remaining between them. The germline gives CDR1 SNHLY, CDR2 FYNNEI. The CDR3 spans 12 residues. Researchers amplified the TCR beta CDR3 regions from RNA transcripts. Researchers ran a first-round RT-PCR on the TCR CDR3 using the HTBI primer set. MiXCR, applied by TCRdb to the multiplex PCR reads, yields one record per CDR3 protein. The sample lists about 290,000 distinct CDR3 sequences, roughly 13% occurring once.

Material: blood. The sequence derives from a woman between 35 and 50 years old with Graves' hyperthyroidism. This chain connects TRBV2 to TRBJ1-6, with unresolved D. The CDR3 reads CASSEGTLPLHF. CDR3 bases: TGTGCCAGCAGTGAAGGGACCCTACCCCTCCACTTT.